The 22 T cell receptor beta chains in this list originate from one sample, sequenced in a study of T cells in Graves' hyperthyroidism and ophthalmopathy. TCR beta CDR3 sequences were amplified from RNA transcripts. The HTBI primer set was used in a first-round RT-PCR of the TCR CDR3. TCRdb used MiXCR to reprocess the multiplex PCR reads, holding one entry per CDR3 protein. This table has hundreds of thousands of distinct CDR3 sequences, roughly 40% appearing once. The sample consisted of blood. These receptor sequences come from a man between 18 and 35 years old with Graves' hyperthyroidism.

This clonotype was seen more than once but under ten times. The V gene is TRBV15, the J gene TRBJ1-5; 8 positions match TRBD1. The V gene's germline CDR1 is LNHNV and CDR2 YYDKDF (reference sequence). Trimming removed 1 base from V and 6 bases from J; junction bases left unmatched: 8. This CDR3 is 16 amino acids long. In DNA form, the CDR3 reads TGTGCCACCAGCAGAGGTTTCGCAGGGGGCCGTCAGCCCCAGCATTTT. It translates to CATSRGFAGGRQPQHF. The full variable domain, its missing parts supplied by reference TRBV15 and TRBJ1-5, is DAMVIQNPRYQVTQFGKPVTLSCSQTLNHNVMYWYQQKSSQAPKLLFHYYDKDFNNEADTPDNFQSRRPNTSFCFLDIRSPGLGDTAMYLCATSRGFAGGRQPQHFGDGTRLSIL.

The V gene is TRBV4-1, the J gene TRBJ2-2; D remains unclear. This CDR3 has 11 amino acids. V was shortened by 4 bases and J by 8 bases, with 5 bases between the two germline ends. The germline V gene has CDR1 MGHRA and CDR2 YSYEKL. The chain's CDR3 is CASSRPGELFF. The CDR3 region has the DNA TGCGCCAGCAGCCGACCAGGGGAGCTGTTTTTT.

This clonotype has more than one count but fewer than ten. The chain combines TRBV7-9 with TRBJ2-2; TRBD2 might be the D (5 bases). The germline V gene has CDR1 SEHNR and CDR2 FQNEAQ (reference sequence). Trimming took 5 bases from V and 1 from J, leaving 14 bases between them. The length of the CDR3 is 16 residues. CDR3 protein: CASSPTSYKNTGELFF. The CDR3 region has the DNA TGTGCCAGCAGCCCCACTAGTTACAAGAACACCGGGGAGCTGTTTTTT.

The chain couples TRBV10-2 to TRBJ2-7, with 13 positions matching TRBD2. The germline gives CDR1 WSHSY, CDR2 SAAADI. The CDR3 is made up of 13 amino acids. Trimming took 6 bases from V and 9 from J; bases not matched to a gene: 5. The CDR3 DNA is TGCGCCAGCAGGGGACTAGCGGGAAGCCGGCAGTACTTC. The encoded protein is CASRGLAGSRQYF.

The sample holds a few counts of this clonotype. This chain joins TRBV27 and TRBJ1-1; TRBD1 might be the D (6 bases). Looked up from germline, CDR1 is MNHEY and CDR2 is SMNVEV (reference sequence). V shed 7 bases and J shed 0 bases, with 9 bases lying between them. The CDR3 runs 13 residues. As DNA, the CDR3 is TGTGCCAGCAAAGGGGGATTGAACACTGAAGCTTTCTTT. Translated: CASKGGLNTEAFF.

As concerns this clonotype: A much larger clone differs from this one at a single base, so this may be a read error. The chain carries TRBV7-9 and TRBJ2-5; D unresolved. Germline V gives CDR1 SEHNR, CDR2 FQNEAQ (reference sequence). This CDR3 is built from 12 residues. CDR3 residues: CASSKWAETRYF. In DNA, the CDR3 is TGTGCCAGCAGCAAGTGGGCGGAGACCCGGTACTTC.

This clonotype was seen more than once but under ten times. This chain links TRBV16 with TRBJ2-7, with D perhaps matching TRBD1 (5 bases). CDR1 is KGHSY and CDR2 is FQNENV in the germline V gene. CDR3 length: 13 residues. Trimming removed 0 bases from V and 6 bases from J, with 9 bases in between. Written as DNA, the CDR3 is TGTGCCAGCAGCCAATCACTGGGGCGCGAGCAGTACTTC. As protein: CASSQSLGREQYF.

This clonotype was picked up many times. This chain joins TRBV7-9 and TRBJ1-1, with D tentatively TRBD1 (5 bases). The length of the CDR3 is 14 residues. Trimming shortened V by 1 base and J by 7 bases, and 13 bases separated the two germline ends. Germline V gives CDR1 SEHNR, CDR2 FQNEAQ (reference sequence). The CDR3 is CASSLVLGGNEAFF. The CDR3, as DNA: TGTGCCAGCAGCTTAGTCCTTGGGGGGAATGAAGCTTTCTTT.

This clonotype was detected many times. The chain links TRBV9 to TRBJ1-3; D ambiguous. The CDR3 is 13 residues long. Germline assignment: CDR1 SGDLS and CDR2 YYNGEE. V lost 7 bases, J lost 0 bases, and 8 bases lay in between. The CDR3 reads CASGRSSGNTIYF. The CDR3 DNA is TGTGCCAGCGGCAGGAGCTCTGGAAACACCATATATTTT.

V is TRBV15 and J is TRBJ1-6; the match to TRBD1 covers 7 bases. Trimming removed 3 bases from V and 10 bases from J; junction bases left unmatched: 6. The CDR3 has 14 amino acids. CDR1 is LNHNV, CDR2 YYDKDF, per germline (reference sequence). The CDR3 reads CATSSLTGDSPLHF. CDR3 bases: TGTGCCACCAGCAGCTTAACAGGGGACTCACCCCTCCACTTT.

This sequence joins TRBV6-5 and TRBJ2-5; D unclear. The germline gives CDR1 MNHEY, CDR2 SVGAGI. This CDR3 has 13 residues. Trimming removed 6 bases at V and 4 bases at J, with 12 bases between. The CDR3 bases are TGTGCCAGCAGCGGTAGCATTGGAGAGACCCAGTACTTC. This translates into CASSGSIGETQYF.

This sequence joins TRBV15 and TRBJ1-2; maybe TRBD1 (5 bases). The ends were cut back, 3 bases at V and 4 bases at J, with 18 bases in the middle. This CDR3 has 16 amino acids. Germline V gene sequence: CDR1 LNHNV, CDR2 YYDKDF (reference sequence). As DNA, the CDR3 is TGTGCCACCAGCAGCCAAGGTTCAGGGAATTTCTATGGCTACACCTTC. Amino acids: CATSSQGSGNFYGYTF.

This clonotype came up many times. The CDR3 DNA reads TGTGCCAGCAGAGAGGGACACCGACCCACCGGGGAGCTGTTTTTT. Encoded protein: CASREGHRPTGELFF. This chain links TRBV2 with TRBJ2-2, with D maybe TRBD1 (6 bases). The germline V gene has CDR1 SNHLY and CDR2 FYNNEI. CDR3 size: 15 residues. Trimming removed 6 bases at V and 4 bases at J, with 15 bases between.

This clonotype turned up a few times. J is TRBJ2-3 and V is TRBV7-8; D is perhaps TRBD1 (6 bases). Germline values: CDR1 SGHVS, CDR2 FQNEAQ. The CDR3 consists of 15 residues. The V end lost 2 bases, the J end lost 0 bases, and 9 bases lay between the germline ends. The CDR3 protein is CASSLWGLSTDTQYF. CDR3 DNA: TGTGCCAGCAGCTTATGGGGGCTGAGCACAGATACGCAGTATTTT.

Comment on this clonotype: The junction departs from germline at one end; a sequencing error may be responsible. V usage is TRBV7-9 and J usage is TRBJ1-1, with TRBD1 identical over 8 bases. Germline CDR1 is SEHNR and CDR2 is FQNEAQ (reference sequence). The CDR3 has 15 amino acids. DNA for the CDR3: TGCGCCAGCAGCCAACAGACAGGGGCTAACACTGAAGCTTTCTTT. Amino acids: CASSQQTGANTEAFF.

J is TRBJ1-6 and V is TRBV10-3; the match to TRBD1 covers 8 bases. The junction had 4 bases not matched to a gene; V was cut back by 7 bases and J by 8 bases. The CDR3 is made up of 13 amino acids. From germline, CDR1 is ENHRY and CDR2 SYGVKD. CDR3 sequence reads: CAIMGQEDSPLHF. The CDR3 DNA reads TGTGCCATCATGGGACAGGAAGATTCACCCCTCCACTTT.

This clonotype was detected ten times or more. The chain carries TRBV15 and TRBJ2-7; D might be TRBD1 or TRBD2, each matching 5 bases. CDR1 is LNHNV, CDR2 YYDKDF, per germline (reference sequence). This CDR3 is built from 14 residues. Trimming pared 3 bases from V and 6 bases from J, leaving 15 bases between. The CDR3 sequence is CATSSLRDAGEQYF. The DNA for the CDR3 is TGTGCCACCAGCAGCCTAAGGGACGCCGGCGAGCAGTACTTC.

This clonotype was counted between two and nine times. The rearrangement links TRBV29-1 to TRBJ2-7; D gene unclear. The CDR3 loop spans 11 amino acids. Germline V CDR1 and CDR2: SQVTM, ANQGSEA. Trimming removed 0 bases from V and 3 bases from J, with 3 bases in between. The CDR3 protein is CSVEDNYEQYF. The CDR3 nucleotides read TGCAGCGTTGAAGATAACTACGAGCAGTACTTC.

The chain combines TRBV12-3 or TRBV12-4 with TRBJ1-3; no definite D call. The length of the CDR3 is 13 residues. V was shortened by 5 bases and J by 4 bases, with 9 bases between the two germline ends. CDR3 amino acids: CASSRLQGNTIYF. The CDR3, as DNA: TGTGCCAGCAGTAGGTTACAGGGAAACACCATATATTTT.

This chain joins TRBV12-3 or TRBV12-4 and TRBJ2-7; D gene unclear. Trimming stripped 9 bases from V and 7 bases from J, with 13 bases between. There are 11 residues in the CDR3. The CDR3 loop reads CARSLRLEQYF. In DNA, the CDR3 is TGTGCCAGAAGTCTTAGGCTAGAGCAGTACTTC.

J is TRBJ2-7 and V is TRBV2, with D possibly TRBD2 on 5 matching bases. Trimming cost V 5 bases and J 7 bases, with 6 bases left between them. CDR1 and CDR2 (germline): SNHLY, FYNNEI. The CDR3 is made up of 10 amino acids. CDR3 in amino acids: CASSSGEQYF. In DNA form, the CDR3 reads TGTGCCAGCAGTTCGGGGGAGCAGTACTTC.

The chain links TRBV25-1 to TRBJ2-7, with a weak D call TRBD2 (6 bases). The CDR3 is 15 amino acids. Germline CDR1 reads MGHDK; CDR2 reads SYGVNS. V lost 5 bases to trimming and J lost 5 bases, with 19 bases between them. The CDR3 sequence is CASSLNGSWRDEQYF. The CDR3, as DNA: TGTGCCAGCAGTCTGAACGGCTCTTGGAGGGACGAGCAGTACTTC.